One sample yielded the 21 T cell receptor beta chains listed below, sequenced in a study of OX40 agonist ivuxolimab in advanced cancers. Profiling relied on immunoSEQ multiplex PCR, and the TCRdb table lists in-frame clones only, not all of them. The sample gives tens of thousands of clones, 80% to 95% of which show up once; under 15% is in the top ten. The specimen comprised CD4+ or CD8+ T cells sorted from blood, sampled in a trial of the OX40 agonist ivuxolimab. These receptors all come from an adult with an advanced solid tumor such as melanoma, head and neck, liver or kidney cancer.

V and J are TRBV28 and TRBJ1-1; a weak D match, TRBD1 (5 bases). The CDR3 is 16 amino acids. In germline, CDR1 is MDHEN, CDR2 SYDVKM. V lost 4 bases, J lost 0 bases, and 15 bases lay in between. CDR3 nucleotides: TGTGCCAGCAGTTCAGGGCCGGGGGTATTGAACACTGAAGCTTTCTTT. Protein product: CASSSGPGVLNTEAFF.

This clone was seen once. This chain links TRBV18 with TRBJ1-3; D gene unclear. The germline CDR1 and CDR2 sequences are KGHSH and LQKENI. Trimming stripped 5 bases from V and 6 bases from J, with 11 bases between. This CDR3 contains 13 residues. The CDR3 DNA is TGTGCCAGCTCAGTCAGACGGTTAAACACCATATATTTT. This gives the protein CASSVRRLNTIYF. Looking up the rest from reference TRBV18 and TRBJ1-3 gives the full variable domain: NAGVMQNPRHLVRRRGQEARLRCSPMKGHSHVYWYRQLPEEGLKFMVYLQKENIIDESGMPKERFSAEFPKEGPSILRIQQVVRGDSAAYFCASSVRRLNTIYFGEGSWLTVV.

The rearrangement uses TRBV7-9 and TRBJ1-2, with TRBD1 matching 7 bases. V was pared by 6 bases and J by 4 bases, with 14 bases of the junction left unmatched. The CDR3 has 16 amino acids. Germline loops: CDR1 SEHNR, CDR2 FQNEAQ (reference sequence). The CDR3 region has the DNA TGTGCCAGCAGTCCGACGACAGGGCCGGAGGGCTATGGCTACACCTTC. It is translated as CASSPTTGPEGYGYTF.

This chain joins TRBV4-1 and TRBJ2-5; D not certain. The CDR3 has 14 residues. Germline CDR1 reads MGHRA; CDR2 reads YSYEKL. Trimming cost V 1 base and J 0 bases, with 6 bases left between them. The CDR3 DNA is TGCGCCAGCAGCCAAGTAGGCAACCAAGAGACCCAGTACTTC. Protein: CASSQVGNQETQYF.

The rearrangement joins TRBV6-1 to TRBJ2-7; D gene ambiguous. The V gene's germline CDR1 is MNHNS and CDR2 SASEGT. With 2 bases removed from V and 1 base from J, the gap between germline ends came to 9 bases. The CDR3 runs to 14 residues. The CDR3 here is CASSEIPGSYEQYF. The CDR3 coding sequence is TGTGCCAGCAGTGAAATCCCGGGTTCCTACGAGCAGTACTTC.

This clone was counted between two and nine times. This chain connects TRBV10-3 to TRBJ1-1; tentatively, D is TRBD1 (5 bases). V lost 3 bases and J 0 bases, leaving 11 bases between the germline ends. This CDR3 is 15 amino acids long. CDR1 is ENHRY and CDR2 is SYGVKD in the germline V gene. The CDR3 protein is CAISDEGTVNTEAFF. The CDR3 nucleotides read TGTGCCATCAGTGACGAGGGGACGGTGAACACTGAAGCTTTCTTT.

Here the CDR3 DNA reads TGCAGCGTTGAAGGAGTGGAGGGCTCTCACACAGATACGCAGTATTTT. This gives the protein CSVEGVEGSHTDTQYF. V gene TRBV29-1 combines with J gene TRBJ2-3; D perhaps matches TRBD2 (6 bases). From germline, CDR1 is SQVTM and CDR2 ANQGSEA. The CDR3 runs 16 residues. The V and J ends lost 1 base and 2 bases respectively, with 16 bases between them.

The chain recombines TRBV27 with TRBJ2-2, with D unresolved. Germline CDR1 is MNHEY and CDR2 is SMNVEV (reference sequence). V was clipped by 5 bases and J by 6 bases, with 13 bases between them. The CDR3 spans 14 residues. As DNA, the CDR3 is TGTGCCAGCAGTCCGGCCCCAGCCCCCGGGGAGCTGTTTTTT. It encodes CASSPAPAPGELFF.

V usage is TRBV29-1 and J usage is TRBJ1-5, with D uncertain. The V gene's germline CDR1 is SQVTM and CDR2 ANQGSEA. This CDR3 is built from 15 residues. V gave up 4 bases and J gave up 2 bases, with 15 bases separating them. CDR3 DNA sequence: TGCAGCGTTGCCCTCCCGGGAAGTGGCAATCAGCCCCAGCATTTT. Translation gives CSVALPGSGNQPQHF.

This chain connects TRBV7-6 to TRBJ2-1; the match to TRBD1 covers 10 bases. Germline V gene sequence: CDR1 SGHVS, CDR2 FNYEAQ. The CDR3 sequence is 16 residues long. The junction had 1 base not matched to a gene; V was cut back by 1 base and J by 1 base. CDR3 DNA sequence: TGTGCCAGCAGCTTAGGGACAGGGGGTTCCTACAATGAGCAGTTCTTC. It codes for CASSLGTGGSYNEQFF.

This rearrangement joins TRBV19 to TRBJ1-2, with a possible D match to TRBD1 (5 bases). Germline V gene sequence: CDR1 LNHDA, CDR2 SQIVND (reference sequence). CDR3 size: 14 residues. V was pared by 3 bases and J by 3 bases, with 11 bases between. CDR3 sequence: CASSMQGTDYGYTF. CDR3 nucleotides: TGTGCCAGTAGTATGCAGGGTACGGACTATGGCTACACCTTC.

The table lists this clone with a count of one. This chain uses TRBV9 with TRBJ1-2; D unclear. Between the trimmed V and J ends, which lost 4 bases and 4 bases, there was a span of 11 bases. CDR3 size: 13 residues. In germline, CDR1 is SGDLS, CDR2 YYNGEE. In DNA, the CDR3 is TGTGCCAGCAGCCCCCGACGCGCCTATGGCTACACCTTC. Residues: CASSPRRAYGYTF.

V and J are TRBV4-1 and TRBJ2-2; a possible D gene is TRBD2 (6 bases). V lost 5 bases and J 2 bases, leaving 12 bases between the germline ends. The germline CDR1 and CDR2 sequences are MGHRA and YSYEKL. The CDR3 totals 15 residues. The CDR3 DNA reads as TGCGCCAGCAGCTCTCTAGCGTCTAACACCGGGGAGCTGTTTTTT. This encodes CASSSLASNTGELFF.

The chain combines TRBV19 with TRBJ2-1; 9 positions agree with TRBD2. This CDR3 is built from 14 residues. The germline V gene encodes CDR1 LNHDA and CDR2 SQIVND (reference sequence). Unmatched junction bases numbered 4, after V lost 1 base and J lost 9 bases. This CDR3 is CASSIAVAGAEQFF. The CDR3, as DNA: TGTGCCAGTAGTATAGCAGTAGCGGGAGCTGAGCAGTTCTTC.

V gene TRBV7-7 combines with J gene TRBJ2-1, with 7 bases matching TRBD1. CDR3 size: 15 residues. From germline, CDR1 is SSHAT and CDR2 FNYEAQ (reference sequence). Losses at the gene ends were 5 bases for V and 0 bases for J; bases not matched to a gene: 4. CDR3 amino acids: CASSTGQSSYNEQFF. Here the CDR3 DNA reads TGTGCCAGCAGCACGGGACAGAGCTCCTACAATGAGCAGTTCTTC.

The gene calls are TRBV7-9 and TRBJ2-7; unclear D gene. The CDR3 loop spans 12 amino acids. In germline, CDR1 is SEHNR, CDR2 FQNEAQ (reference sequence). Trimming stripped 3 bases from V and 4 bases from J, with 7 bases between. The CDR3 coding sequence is TGTGCCAGCAGCTTGGACCCTTACGAGCAGTACTTC. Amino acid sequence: CASSLDPYEQYF.

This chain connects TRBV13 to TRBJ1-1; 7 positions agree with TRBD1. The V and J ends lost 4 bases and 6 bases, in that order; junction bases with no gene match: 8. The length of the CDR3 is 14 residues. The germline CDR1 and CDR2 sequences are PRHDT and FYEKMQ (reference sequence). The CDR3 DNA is TGTGCCAGCAGCTATAGACAGGGTGGGTCTGAAGCTTTCTTT. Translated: CASSYRQGGSEAFF.

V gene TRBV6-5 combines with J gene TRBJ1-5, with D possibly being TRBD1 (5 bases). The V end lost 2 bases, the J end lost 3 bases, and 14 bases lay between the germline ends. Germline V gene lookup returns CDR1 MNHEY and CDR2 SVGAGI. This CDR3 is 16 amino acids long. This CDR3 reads CASSYNGGIPNQPQHF. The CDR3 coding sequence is TGTGCCAGCAGTTACAACGGGGGGATTCCCAATCAGCCCCAGCATTTT.

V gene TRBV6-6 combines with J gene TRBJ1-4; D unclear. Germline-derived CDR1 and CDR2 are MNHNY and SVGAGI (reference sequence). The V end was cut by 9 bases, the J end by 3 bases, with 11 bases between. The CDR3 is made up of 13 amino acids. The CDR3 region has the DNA TGTGCCAGTCACAGCGGATCTAATGAAAAACTGTTTTTT. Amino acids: CASHSGSNEKLFF.

The CDR3 nucleotides read TGTGCCTGGAGTATCTCGGGCCGAAGGACTGAAGCTTTCTTT. It codes for CAWSISGRRTEAFF. The V call is TRBV30, the J call TRBJ1-1; D unclear. Trimming removed 2 bases at V and 5 bases at J, with 15 bases between. Germline CDR1 reads GTSNPN; CDR2 reads SVGIG (reference sequence). The CDR3 length is 14 residues. Full variable domain (outside the CDR3, taken from reference TRBV30 and TRBJ1-1): SQTIHQWPATLVQPVGSPLSLECTVEGTSNPNLYWYRQAAGRGLQLLFYSVGIGQISSEVPQNLSASRPQDRQFILSSKKLLLSDSGFYLCAWSISGRRTEAFFGQGTRLTVV.

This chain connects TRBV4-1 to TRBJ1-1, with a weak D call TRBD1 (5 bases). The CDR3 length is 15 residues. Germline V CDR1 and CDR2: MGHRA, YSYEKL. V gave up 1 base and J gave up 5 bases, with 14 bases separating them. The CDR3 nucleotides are TGCGCCAGCAGCCAAGGCTTTGGGACCGGGACTGAAGCTTTCTTT. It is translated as CASSQGFGTGTEAFF.